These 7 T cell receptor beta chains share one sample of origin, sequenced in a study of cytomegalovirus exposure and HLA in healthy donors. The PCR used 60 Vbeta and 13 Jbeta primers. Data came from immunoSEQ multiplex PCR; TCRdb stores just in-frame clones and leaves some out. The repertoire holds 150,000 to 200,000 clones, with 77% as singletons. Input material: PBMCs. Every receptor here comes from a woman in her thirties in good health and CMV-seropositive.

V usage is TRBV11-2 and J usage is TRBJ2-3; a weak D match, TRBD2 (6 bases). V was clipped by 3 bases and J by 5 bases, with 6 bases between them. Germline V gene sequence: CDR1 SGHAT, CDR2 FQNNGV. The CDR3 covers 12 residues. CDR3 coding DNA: TGTGCCAGCAGCTTTAGCGGAGATACGCAGTATTTT. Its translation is CASSFSGDTQYF.

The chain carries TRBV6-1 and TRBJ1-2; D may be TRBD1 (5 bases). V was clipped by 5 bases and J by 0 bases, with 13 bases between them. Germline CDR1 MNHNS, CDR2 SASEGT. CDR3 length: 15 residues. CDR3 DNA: TGTGCCAGCAGTATTTCGGGGGGTACTAACTATGGCTACACCTTC. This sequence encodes CASSISGGTNYGYTF.

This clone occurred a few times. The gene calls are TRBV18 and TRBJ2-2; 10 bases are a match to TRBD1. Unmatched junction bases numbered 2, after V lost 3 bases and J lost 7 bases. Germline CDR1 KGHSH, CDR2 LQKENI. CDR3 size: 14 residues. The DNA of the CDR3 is TGTGCCAGCTCACCGGACAGGGGGTTCGGGGAGCTGTTTTTT. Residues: CASSPDRGFGELFF.

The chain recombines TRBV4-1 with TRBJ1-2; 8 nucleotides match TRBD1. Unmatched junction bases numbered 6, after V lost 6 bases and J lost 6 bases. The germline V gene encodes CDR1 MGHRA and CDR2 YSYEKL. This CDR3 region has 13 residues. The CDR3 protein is CASRSPDRDGYTF. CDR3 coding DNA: TGCGCCAGCAGATCTCCGGACAGGGATGGCTACACCTTC.

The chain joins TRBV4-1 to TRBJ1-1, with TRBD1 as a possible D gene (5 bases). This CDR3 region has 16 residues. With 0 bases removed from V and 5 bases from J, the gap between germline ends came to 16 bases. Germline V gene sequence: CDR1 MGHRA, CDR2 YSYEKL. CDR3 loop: CASSQDLGGLGTEAFF. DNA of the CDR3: TGCGCCAGCAGCCAAGATCTCGGGGGGTTGGGAACTGAAGCTTTCTTT.

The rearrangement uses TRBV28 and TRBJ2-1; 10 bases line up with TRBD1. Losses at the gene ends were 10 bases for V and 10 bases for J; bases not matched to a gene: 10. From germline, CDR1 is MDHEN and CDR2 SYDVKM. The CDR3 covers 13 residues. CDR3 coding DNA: TGTGCCACCCAGGGACAGGGGCACGGGGAGCAGTTCTTC. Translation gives CATQGQGHGEQFF.

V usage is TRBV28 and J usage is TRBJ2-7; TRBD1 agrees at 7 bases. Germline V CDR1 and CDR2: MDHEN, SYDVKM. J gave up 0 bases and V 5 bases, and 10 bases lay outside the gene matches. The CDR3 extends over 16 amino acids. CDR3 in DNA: TGTGCCAGCAGTGTCCCGCCGTCAGGGGGCTCCTACGAGCAGTACTTC. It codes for CASSVPPSGGSYEQYF.